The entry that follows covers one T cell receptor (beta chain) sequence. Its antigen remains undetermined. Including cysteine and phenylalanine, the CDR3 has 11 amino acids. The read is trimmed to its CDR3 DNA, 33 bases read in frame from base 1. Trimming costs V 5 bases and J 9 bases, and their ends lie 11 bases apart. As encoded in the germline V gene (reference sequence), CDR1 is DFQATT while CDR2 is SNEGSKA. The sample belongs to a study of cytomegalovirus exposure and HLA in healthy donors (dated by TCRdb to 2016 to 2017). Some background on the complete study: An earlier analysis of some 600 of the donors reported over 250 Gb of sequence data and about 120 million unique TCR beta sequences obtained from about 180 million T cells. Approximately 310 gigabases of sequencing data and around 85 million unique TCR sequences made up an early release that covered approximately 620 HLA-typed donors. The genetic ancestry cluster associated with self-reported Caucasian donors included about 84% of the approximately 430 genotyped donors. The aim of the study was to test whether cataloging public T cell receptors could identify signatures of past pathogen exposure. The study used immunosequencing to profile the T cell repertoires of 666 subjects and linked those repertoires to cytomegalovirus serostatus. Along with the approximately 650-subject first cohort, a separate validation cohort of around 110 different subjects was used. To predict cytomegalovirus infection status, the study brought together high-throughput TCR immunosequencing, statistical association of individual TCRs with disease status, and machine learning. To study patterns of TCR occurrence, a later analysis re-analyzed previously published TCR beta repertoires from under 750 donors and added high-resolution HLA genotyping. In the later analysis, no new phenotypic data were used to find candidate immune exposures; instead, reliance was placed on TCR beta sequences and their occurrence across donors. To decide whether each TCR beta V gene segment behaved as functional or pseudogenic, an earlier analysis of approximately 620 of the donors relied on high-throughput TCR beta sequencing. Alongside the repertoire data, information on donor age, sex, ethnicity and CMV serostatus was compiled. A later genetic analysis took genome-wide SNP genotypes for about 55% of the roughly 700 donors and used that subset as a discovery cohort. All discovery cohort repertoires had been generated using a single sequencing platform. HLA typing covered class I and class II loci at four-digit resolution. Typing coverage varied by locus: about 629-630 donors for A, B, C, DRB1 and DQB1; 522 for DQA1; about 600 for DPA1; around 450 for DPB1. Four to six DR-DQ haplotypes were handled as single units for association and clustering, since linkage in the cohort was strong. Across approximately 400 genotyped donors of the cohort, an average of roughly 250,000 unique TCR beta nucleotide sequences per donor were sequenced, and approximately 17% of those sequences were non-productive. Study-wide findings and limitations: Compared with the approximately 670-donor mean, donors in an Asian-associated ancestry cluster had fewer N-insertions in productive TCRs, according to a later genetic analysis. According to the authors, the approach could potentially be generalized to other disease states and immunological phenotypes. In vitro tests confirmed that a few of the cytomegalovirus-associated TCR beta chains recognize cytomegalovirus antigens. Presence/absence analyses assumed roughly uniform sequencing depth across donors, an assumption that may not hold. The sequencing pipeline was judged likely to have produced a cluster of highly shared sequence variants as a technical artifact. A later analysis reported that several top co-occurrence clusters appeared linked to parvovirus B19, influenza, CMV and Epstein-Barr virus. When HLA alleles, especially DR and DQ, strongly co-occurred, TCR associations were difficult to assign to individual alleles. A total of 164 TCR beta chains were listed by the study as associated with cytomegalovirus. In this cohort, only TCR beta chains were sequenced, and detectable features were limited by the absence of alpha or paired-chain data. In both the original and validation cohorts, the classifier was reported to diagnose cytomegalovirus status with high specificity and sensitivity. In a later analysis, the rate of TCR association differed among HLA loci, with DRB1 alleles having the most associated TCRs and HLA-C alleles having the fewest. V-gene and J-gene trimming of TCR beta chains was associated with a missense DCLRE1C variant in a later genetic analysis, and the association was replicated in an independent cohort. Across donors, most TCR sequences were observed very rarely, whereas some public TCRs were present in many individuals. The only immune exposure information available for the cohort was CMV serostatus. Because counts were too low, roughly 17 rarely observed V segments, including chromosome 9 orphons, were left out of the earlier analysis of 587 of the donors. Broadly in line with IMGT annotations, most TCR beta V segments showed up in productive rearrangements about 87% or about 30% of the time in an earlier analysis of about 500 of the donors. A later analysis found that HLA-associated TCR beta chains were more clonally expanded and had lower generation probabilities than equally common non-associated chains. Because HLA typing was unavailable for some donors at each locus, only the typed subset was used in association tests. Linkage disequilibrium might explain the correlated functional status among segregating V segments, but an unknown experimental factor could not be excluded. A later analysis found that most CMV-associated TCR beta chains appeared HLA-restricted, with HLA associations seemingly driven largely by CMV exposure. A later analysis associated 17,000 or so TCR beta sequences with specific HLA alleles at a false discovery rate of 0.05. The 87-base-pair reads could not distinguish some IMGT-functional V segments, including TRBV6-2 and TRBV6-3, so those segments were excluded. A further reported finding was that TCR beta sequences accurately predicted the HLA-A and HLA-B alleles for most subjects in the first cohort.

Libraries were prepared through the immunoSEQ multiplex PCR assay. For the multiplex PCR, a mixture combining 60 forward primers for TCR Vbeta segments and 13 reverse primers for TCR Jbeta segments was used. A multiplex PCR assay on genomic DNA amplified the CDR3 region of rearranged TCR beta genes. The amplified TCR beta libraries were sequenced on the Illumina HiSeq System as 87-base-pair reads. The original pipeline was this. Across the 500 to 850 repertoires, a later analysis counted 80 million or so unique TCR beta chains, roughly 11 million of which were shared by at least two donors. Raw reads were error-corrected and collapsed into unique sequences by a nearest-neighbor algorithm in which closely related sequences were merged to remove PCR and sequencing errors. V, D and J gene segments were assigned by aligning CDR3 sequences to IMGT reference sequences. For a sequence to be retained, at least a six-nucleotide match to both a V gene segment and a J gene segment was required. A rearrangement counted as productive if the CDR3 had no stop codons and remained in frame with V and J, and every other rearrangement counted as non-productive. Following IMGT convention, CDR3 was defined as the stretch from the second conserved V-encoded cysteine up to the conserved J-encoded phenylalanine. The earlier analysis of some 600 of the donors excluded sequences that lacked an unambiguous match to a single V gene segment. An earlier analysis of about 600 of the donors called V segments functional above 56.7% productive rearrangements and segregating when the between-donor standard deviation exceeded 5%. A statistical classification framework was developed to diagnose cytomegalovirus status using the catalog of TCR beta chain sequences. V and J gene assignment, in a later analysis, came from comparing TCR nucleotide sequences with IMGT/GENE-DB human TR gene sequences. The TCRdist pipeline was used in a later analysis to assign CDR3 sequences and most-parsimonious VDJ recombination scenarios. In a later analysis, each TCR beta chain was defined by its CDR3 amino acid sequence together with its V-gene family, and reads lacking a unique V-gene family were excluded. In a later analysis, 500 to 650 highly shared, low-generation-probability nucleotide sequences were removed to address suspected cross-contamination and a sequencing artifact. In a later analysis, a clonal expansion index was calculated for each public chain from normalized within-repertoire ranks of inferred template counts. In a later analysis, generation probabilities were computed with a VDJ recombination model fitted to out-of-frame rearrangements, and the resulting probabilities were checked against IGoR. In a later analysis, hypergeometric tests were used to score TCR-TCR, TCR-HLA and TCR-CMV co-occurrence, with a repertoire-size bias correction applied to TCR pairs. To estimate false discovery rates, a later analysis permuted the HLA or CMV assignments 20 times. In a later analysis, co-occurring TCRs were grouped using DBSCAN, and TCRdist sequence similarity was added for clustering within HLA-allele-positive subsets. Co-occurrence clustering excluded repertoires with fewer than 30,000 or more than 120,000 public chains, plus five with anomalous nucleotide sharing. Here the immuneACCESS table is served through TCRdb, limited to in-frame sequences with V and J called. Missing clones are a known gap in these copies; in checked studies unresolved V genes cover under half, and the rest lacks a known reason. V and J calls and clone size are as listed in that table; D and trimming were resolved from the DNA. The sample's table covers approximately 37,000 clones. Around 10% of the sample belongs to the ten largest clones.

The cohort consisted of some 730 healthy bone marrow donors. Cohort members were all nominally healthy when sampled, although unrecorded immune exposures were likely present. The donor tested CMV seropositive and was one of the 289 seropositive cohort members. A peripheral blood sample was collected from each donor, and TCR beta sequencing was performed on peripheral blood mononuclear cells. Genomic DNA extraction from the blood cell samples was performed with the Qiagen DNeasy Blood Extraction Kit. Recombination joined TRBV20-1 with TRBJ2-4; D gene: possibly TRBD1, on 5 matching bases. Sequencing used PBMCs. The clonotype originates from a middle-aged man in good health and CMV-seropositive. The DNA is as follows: TGCAGTGCTTCGGCAGGGCCCATTCAGTACTTC. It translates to CSASAGPIQYF.